The sequence of this T cell receptor (beta chain) was determined in a study of cytomegalovirus exposure and HLA in healthy donors. At the level of the study: An earlier analysis identified some 110 million unique TCR beta sequences in about 170 million T cells. Notes on the study in general: Earlier analysis yielded a pattern in which most TCR beta V segments were productive about 90% or about 30% of the time.

Primers: 60 Vbeta forward and 13 Jbeta reverse. TCRdb's copy holds only in-frame clones and misses some; the assay was immunoSEQ multiplex PCR. The sample yields 150,000 or so clones, about 64% seen once. Trimming left V 5 bases short and J 1 base short, with 22 bases between. The length of the CDR3 is 18 residues. Germline V gene lookup returns CDR1 SGHAT and CDR2 FQNNGV. This clone has a handful of counts. Its antigen remains unknown. Sequences were obtained from PBMCs. The chain carries TRBV11-2 and TRBJ2-3; tentatively, D is TRBD2 (7 bases). The sequence derives from a woman under 40 in good health and CMV-seropositive. This CDR3 is CASSLKLQGLAGTDTQYF. For the CDR3, the DNA is TGTGCCAGCAGCCTAAAGCTCCAGGGGCTAGCGGGCACAGATACGCAGTATTTT. Supplemented by reference TRBV11-2 and TRBJ2-3, the full variable domain reads EAGVAQSPRYKIIEKRQSVAFWCNPISGHATLYWYQQILGQGPKLLIQFQNNGVVDDSQLPKDRFSAERLKGVDSTLKIQPAKLEDSAVYLCASSLKLQGLAGTDTQYFGPGTRLTVL.